Listed here are 31 T cell receptor beta chains from one sample, sequenced in a study of a mutant IDH1 vaccine in newly diagnosed glioma (TCRdb year 2021). These receptors are not linked to any known antigen. Libraries were made using the immunoSEQ multiplex PCR assay. As stored in TCRdb, this immuneACCESS dataset retains in-frame rearrangements with V and J assigned. A fraction of the clones does not appear; measured against another copy, unresolved V genes explain less than half of the discrepancy, and the remainder lacks a known reason. The sample has roughly 32,000 clones on record, 60% to 85% of them singletons. The ten largest clonotypes hold roughly 8.8% of the sample. Interpreted using the paper, the time point label stands for: week 35, safety follow-up. A 20-mer mutant IDH1 peptide at 300 micrograms in Montanide made up each vaccine dose, which was injected subcutaneously together with topical imiquimod.

The starting material was PBMCs, obtained from a glioma patient whose treatment included an IDH1 peptide vaccine. Receptor source: a woman aged 25-40 years with glioma. Some clones in this sample may be carry-over from other donors' samples.

This clone turned up a few times. V and J are TRBV7-9 and TRBJ1-5; 7 nucleotides align to TRBD1. CDR3 length equals 15 residues. The J segment lost 3 bases and the V segment lost 4 bases, leaving 6 bases of the junction unmatched. Germline CDR1 and CDR2: SEHNR and FQNEAQ (reference sequence). CDR3 DNA: TGTGCCAGCAGCTGGGCAGGGGGTCCCAATCAGCCCCAGCATTTT. Translating it yields CASSWAGGPNQPQHF.

The rearrangement joins TRBV7-2 to TRBJ2-7; D remains ambiguous. Germline assignment: CDR1 SGHTA and CDR2 FQGNSA. The germline V and J ends were trimmed by 3 bases and 2 bases, with 11 bases remaining between them. The CDR3 runs 14 residues. The CDR3 is CASSFTPPAYEQYF. The DNA for the CDR3 is TGTGCCAGCAGCTTTACCCCCCCAGCCTACGAGCAGTACTTC.

The rearrangement links TRBV5-4 to TRBJ2-5, with 9 positions matching TRBD1. The germline V gene has CDR1 SGHNT and CDR2 YYREEE (reference sequence). The CDR3 has 15 amino acids. The V segment lost 4 bases and the J segment 3 bases; nucleotides outside the gene matches: 7. CDR3 residues: CASSGRTGVKETQYF. The CDR3 DNA is TGTGCCAGCAGCGGTAGGACAGGGGTAAAAGAGACCCAGTACTTC.

V usage is TRBV30 and J usage is TRBJ2-2; D gene ambiguous. Germline lookup yields CDR1 GTSNPN and CDR2 SVGIG (reference sequence). Trimming cost V 3 bases and J 0 bases, with 8 bases left between them. The CDR3 length is 14 residues. The CDR3: CAWSSPPNTGELFF. The CDR3 bases are TGTGCCTGGAGCAGTCCCCCGAACACCGGGGAGCTGTTTTTT.

The chain uses TRBV7-2 and TRBJ2-7; 7 bases fit TRBD1. The trim removed 3 bases at V and 4 bases at J, leaving 12 bases unmatched. Germline V CDR1 and CDR2: SGHTA, FQGNSA. CDR3 length: 16 residues. The CDR3 region is CASSLSGRGKLYEQYF. Here the CDR3 DNA reads TGTGCCAGCAGCTTGTCCGGCAGGGGGAAATTATACGAGCAGTACTTC. Looking up the rest from reference TRBV7-2 and TRBJ2-7 gives the full variable domain: GAGVSQSPSNKVTEKGKDVELRCDPISGHTALYWYRQSLGQGLEFLIYFQGNSAPDKSGLPSDRFSAERTGGSVSTLTIQRTQQEDSAVYLCASSLSGRGKLYEQYFGPGTRLTVT.

This clone was observed a handful of times. The V call is TRBV9, the J call TRBJ1-1; tentative D call: TRBD1 (5 bases). This CDR3 is 12 amino acids long. V lost 0 bases and J lost 7, with 7 bases in between. CDR1 is SGDLS, CDR2 YYNGEE, per germline. CDR3 DNA: TGTGCCAGCAGCGTAGAAGGGGTTGAAGCTTTCTTT. Translating it yields CASSVEGVEAFF.

The CDR3 DNA reads as TGTGCCAGCTCACCTATAGAACACGGCAATCAGCCCCAGCATTTT. This gives the protein CASSPIEHGNQPQHF. This rearrangement joins TRBV18 to TRBJ1-5; D remains unclear. Per the germline V gene, CDR1 is KGHSH and CDR2 is LQKENI. CDR3 length: 15 amino acids. The V gene lost 3 bases and the J gene lost 2 bases, with 11 bases spanning the gap.

The rearrangement uses TRBV19 and TRBJ1-2; D unresolved. CDR1 and CDR2 from the germline V gene are LNHDA and SQIVND (reference sequence). The length of the CDR3 is 14 residues. V gave up 7 bases and J gave up 4 bases, with 16 bases separating them. The DNA of the CDR3 is TGTGCCAGTACCCCCGGGCCCAACTCCTATGGCTACACCTTC. It yields the protein CASTPGPNSYGYTF.

Here the CDR3 DNA reads TGCGCCAGCAGCCAAGAAGAGGGGGCGACCTACGAGCAGTACTTC. This translates into CASSQEEGATYEQYF. The chain links TRBV4-1 to TRBJ2-7, with 7 positions matching TRBD1. The ends lost 0 bases at V and 2 bases at J; junction bases unmatched: 4. There are 15 residues in the CDR3. The V gene's germline CDR1 is MGHRA and CDR2 YSYEKL.

The rearrangement joins TRBV10-2 to TRBJ2-3; TRBD2 aligns across 13 bases. The CDR3 contains 20 residues. Germline V CDR1 and CDR2: WSHSY, SAAADI. V lost 4 bases, J lost 2 bases, and 15 bases stayed unmatched. This CDR3 reads CASSGGGIPGLAGSTDTQYF. In DNA form, the CDR3 reads TGCGCCAGCAGTGGGGGCGGAATACCGGGACTAGCGGGATCCACAGATACGCAGTATTTT.

This chain uses TRBV7-9 with TRBJ2-2; no firm D call. The CDR3 loop spans 17 amino acids. Germline CDR1 reads SEHNR; CDR2 reads FQNEAQ (reference sequence). V was clipped by 4 bases and J by 4 bases, with 19 bases between them. In DNA form, the CDR3 reads TGTGCCAGCAGCTCCTCATACCCTGCGGAGAGCACCGGGGAGCTGTTTTTT. As protein: CASSSSYPAESTGELFF.

J is TRBJ2-3 and V is TRBV11-2, with 13 positions matching TRBD2. The CDR3 spans 16 residues. With V trimmed by 1 base and J by 4 bases, 2 bases remained unmatched. The V gene's germline CDR1 is SGHAT and CDR2 FQNNGV. The DNA for the CDR3 is TGTGCCAGCAGCTTAGGGACTAGCGGGGGTCCAGATACGCAGTATTTT. This codes for CASSLGTSGGPDTQYF.

The rearrangement joins TRBV18 to TRBJ2-7; 14 bases are shared with TRBD2. CDR3 length equals 18 residues. CDR1 KGHSH and CDR2 LQKENI come from the germline V gene. V shed 0 bases, J shed 4 bases, and the junction held 8 bases outside the gene matches. This chain's CDR3 is CASSPPGLAGDCAYEQYF. The CDR3, as DNA: TGTGCCAGCTCACCACCGGGACTAGCGGGAGATTGCGCGTACGAGCAGTACTTC.

This chain joins TRBV29-1 and TRBJ1-1; 7 bases are a match to TRBD1. Trimming cost V 3 bases and J 0 bases; bases outside gene matches: 1. Per germline, CDR1 SQVTM and CDR2 ANQGSEA. The CDR3 runs 13 residues. CDR3 sequence (DNA): TGCAGCGTTGAGACAGGGATGAACACTGAAGCTTTCTTT. Protein: CSVETGMNTEAFF.

The chain recombines TRBV7-9 with TRBJ1-1; D is undetermined. The germline gives CDR1 SEHNR, CDR2 FQNEAQ (reference sequence). The CDR3 is made up of 13 amino acids. The germline V and J ends were trimmed by 5 bases and 1 base, with 8 bases remaining between them. The CDR3 DNA is TGTGCCAGCAGCGCAACAGAGAACACTGAAGCTTTCTTT. This codes for CASSATENTEAFF.

In this sample, this clone turned up a few times. V is TRBV19 and J is TRBJ1-4, with D perhaps TRBD1 (6 bases). This CDR3 is built from 15 residues. CDR1 LNHDA and CDR2 SQIVND come from the germline V gene (reference sequence). Trimming removed 5 bases from V and 5 bases from J, with 15 bases in between. CDR3: CASSPSRQANEKLFF. Written as DNA, the CDR3 is TGTGCCAGTAGTCCATCGCGACAGGCCAATGAAAAACTGTTTTTT.

V is TRBV7-9 and J is TRBJ1-2; TRBD1 is a possible D gene (6 bases). The germline V gene has CDR1 SEHNR and CDR2 FQNEAQ (reference sequence). Trimming pared 3 bases from V and 2 bases from J, leaving 16 bases between. The CDR3 runs to 16 residues. CDR3 sequence (DNA): TGTGCCAGCAGCTTTTTTGAGGTCGGACAGAACTATGGCTACACCTTC. Translated, it gives CASSFFEVGQNYGYTF.

The V and J genes are TRBV6-6 and TRBJ1-5, with 7 bases aligning to TRBD1. The CDR3 has 14 residues. V lost 7 bases and J lost 4; bases outside the gene matches: 7. Per germline, CDR1 MNHNY and CDR2 SVGAGI (reference sequence). The DNA for the CDR3 is TGTGCCAGCACAATTACAGGGGTAAATCAGCCCCAGCATTTT. It codes for CASTITGVNQPQHF.

The gene calls are TRBV19 and TRBJ1-4, with D unclear. The ends were cut back, 1 base at V and 4 bases at J, with 10 bases in the middle. Germline loops: CDR1 LNHDA, CDR2 SQIVND (reference sequence). This CDR3 region has 15 residues. Here the CDR3 reads CASSIAASGNEKLFF. The CDR3 coding sequence is TGTGCCAGTAGTATAGCGGCCTCGGGTAATGAAAAACTGTTTTTT. Supplemented by reference TRBV19 and TRBJ1-4, the full variable domain reads DGGITQSPKYLFRKEGQNVTLSCEQNLNHDAMYWYRQDPGQGLRLIYYSQIVNDFQKGDIAEGYSVSREKKESFPLTVTSAQKNPTAFYLCASSIAASGNEKLFFGSGTQLSVL.

The CDR3 loop reads CATGTPPSYEQYF. The CDR3 bases are TGTGCCACCGGCACGCCGCCCTCCTACGAGCAGTACTTC. The J gene is TRBJ2-7, the V gene TRBV10-3, with D hard to call. Per germline, CDR1 ENHRY and CDR2 SYGVKD. Trimming removed 10 bases from V and 0 bases from J, with 13 bases in between. This CDR3 has 13 residues.

This sequence joins TRBV2 and TRBJ1-4; no reliable D call. The V gene's germline CDR1 is SNHLY and CDR2 FYNNEI. V lost 7 bases, J lost 10 bases, and 16 bases lay in between. This CDR3 has 13 residues. The CDR3 coding sequence is TGTGCCAGCAAGGTCTACCAGGACGGAAAACTGTTTTTT. This gives the protein CASKVYQDGKLFF.

The gene calls are TRBV9 and TRBJ2-1; 8 bases are shared with TRBD1. CDR1 and CDR2 from the germline V gene are SGDLS and YYNGEE. V lost 0 bases, J lost 5 bases, and 13 bases stayed unmatched. The CDR3 is 18 amino acids. The CDR3 nucleotides read TGTGCCAGCAGCGTAGGTTGGGGGTGGGGACAGGTGGACAATGAGCAGTTCTTC. It encodes CASSVGWGWGQVDNEQFF.

The table lists this clone with a few counts. The V gene is TRBV20-1, the J gene TRBJ1-4, with D uncertain. V gave up 6 bases and J gave up 8 bases, with 10 bases separating them. Germline assignment: CDR1 DFQATT and CDR2 SNEGSKA (reference sequence). This CDR3 region has 11 residues. CDR3 nucleotides: TGCAGTGCCCTGATTGGGGAAAAACTGTTTTTT. Amino acids: CSALIGEKLFF.

The chain couples TRBV6-1 to TRBJ2-7; no firm D call. Trimming left V 11 bases short and J 6 bases short, with 14 bases between. Looked up from germline, CDR1 is MNHNS and CDR2 is SASEGT. This CDR3 contains 11 residues. CDR3: CAVDRLSEQYF. Written as DNA, the CDR3 is TGTGCCGTTGATAGGCTAAGCGAGCAGTACTTC.

The chain recombines TRBV7-9 with TRBJ2-4; TRBD2 aligns across 7 bases. The CDR3 totals 16 residues. CDR1 is SEHNR and CDR2 is FQNEAQ in the germline V gene (reference sequence). Trimming at V came to 4 bases and at J to 3 bases, leaving 9 bases not matched to a gene. The CDR3 DNA follows: TGTGCCAGCAGCTCAGACCGAGTAGCGGGCAAAAACATTCAGTACTTC. Protein sequence: CASSSDRVAGKNIQYF.

This chain uses TRBV2 with TRBJ1-2; 9 nucleotides line up with TRBD1. Trimming removed 4 bases from V and 6 bases from J; junction bases left unmatched: 6. Germline CDR1 is SNHLY and CDR2 is FYNNEI. The CDR3 is made up of 14 amino acids. CDR3 bases: TGTGCCAGCAGTGGACAGGGGGAAATGAATGGCTACACCTTC. This codes for CASSGQGEMNGYTF.

The chain couples TRBV13 to TRBJ2-5; a possible D gene is TRBD2 (5 bases). V lost 0 bases and J lost 10, with 12 bases in between. The CDR3 spans 13 residues. Germline V gene data show CDR1 as PRHDT and CDR2 as FYEKMQ (reference sequence). CDR3 DNA: TGTGCCAGCAGCTTAGGACCCGCCCGGGGCCAGTACTTC. Protein product: CASSLGPARGQYF. Full variable domain (outside the CDR3, taken from reference TRBV13 and TRBJ2-5): AAGVIQSPRHLIKEKRETATLKCYPIPRHDTVYWYQQGPGQDPQFLISFYEKMQSDKGSIPDRFSAQQFSDYHSELNMSSLELGDSALYFCASSLGPARGQYFGPGTRLLVL.

The CDR3 nucleotides are TGTGCCTGGAGACAGACTGTCTATGGCTACACCTTC. Amino acids: CAWRQTVYGYTF. The gene calls are TRBV30 and TRBJ1-2; unclear D gene. The germline gives CDR1 GTSNPN, CDR2 SVGIG (reference sequence). With 3 bases removed from V and 4 bases from J, the gap between germline ends came to 9 bases. This CDR3 region has 12 residues.

J is TRBJ2-7 and V is TRBV7-9; D gene unclear. Germline assignment: CDR1 SEHNR and CDR2 FQNEAQ (reference sequence). V dropped 8 bases and J dropped 4 bases, with 15 bases sitting between them. The CDR3 runs to 13 residues. The CDR3 sequence: CASGPPGEYEQYF. The CDR3 nucleotides read TGTGCCAGCGGCCCCCCAGGAGAGTACGAGCAGTACTTC.

This clone was seen a handful of times. This chain links TRBV7-9 with TRBJ1-1; weak D call: TRBD1 (5 bases). The CDR3 contains 14 residues. Per the germline V gene, CDR1 is SEHNR and CDR2 is FQNEAQ (reference sequence). Trimming removed 1 base from V and 2 bases from J, with 8 bases in between. The CDR3 region is CASSLGTPNTEAFF. The CDR3 coding sequence is TGTGCCAGCAGCTTAGGGACACCTAACACTGAAGCTTTCTTT.

V and J are TRBV7-9 and TRBJ2-7; 9 bases fit TRBD2. This CDR3 has 15 residues. V lost 5 bases, J lost 1 base, and 6 bases stayed unmatched. The germline CDR1 and CDR2 sequences are SEHNR and FQNEAQ (reference sequence). This CDR3 is CASSRTTSGSYEQYF. The CDR3 nucleotides are TGTGCCAGCAGCCGGACGACTAGCGGTTCCTACGAGCAGTACTTC.